This T cell receptor beta chain was sequenced during a study of blood T cell repertoires in COVID-19. Study-wide context: Both acute and convalescent COVID-19 samples were obtained from the United States, Italy and Spain. PBMCs, B-cell-depleted T cells, or T cells provided the cDNA or gDNA that made up the material.

In the authors' workflow: Scientists estimated how many nucleated cells there were by amplifying reference gene primers. Using immunoSEQ multiplex PCR, the repertoire was profiled, and TCRdb retains in-frame clones only, with some absent. The DNA gave D and trimming, while V, J and clone size come from that table. The table records 200,000 to 300,000 clones, 88% of them present only once. There are 16 residues in the CDR3. CDR1 is SGHDT and CDR2 is YYEEEE in the germline V gene. The ends lost 0 bases at V and 0 bases at J; junction bases unmatched: 4. Sequencing was carried out using peripheral blood. This rearrangement joins TRBV5-6 to TRBJ2-3, with TRBD2 matching 7 bases. The TCR comes from a man older than 75 with acute or convalescent COVID-19. The CDR3 sequence: CASSLVWGGSTDTQYF. CDR3 coding DNA: TGTGCCAGCAGCTTGGTCTGGGGAGGGAGCACAGATACGCAGTATTTT.